This T cell receptor (beta chain) was found in a study of blood T cell repertoires in COVID-19. Study summary: Sites across the United States, Italy and Spain contributed samples from acute and convalescent COVID-19. The analysed material was cDNA or gDNA that came from T cells, B-cell-depleted T cells, or PBMCs.

This CDR3 region has 14 residues. With 3 bases removed from V and 0 bases from J, the gap between germline ends came to 9 bases. From germline, CDR1 is MNHEY and CDR2 SMNVEV (reference sequence). Profiled with immunoSEQ multiplex PCR; TCRdb holds only in-frame clones, not every one. Found here are a few hundred thousand clones, about 86% of them singletons; the top ten hold around 3.6%. This receptor was obtained from a man between 18 and 29 years old with active or convalescent COVID-19. The chain links TRBV27 to TRBJ2-7; no reliable D call. Material for sequencing was peripheral blood. For the CDR3, the DNA is TGTGCCAGCAGTTTTCACGTGAGCTCCTACGAGCAGTACTTC. Protein: CASSFHVSSYEQYF.